The subject of this entry is one T cell receptor (beta chain). Its antigen is not known. These data belong to a study of glioma-infiltrating T cells. The study's findings and limits: Above-expected tissue-blood divergence occurred in all gliomas, most in low-grade ones. CDR3 overlap between tissue and blood was very small.

Trimming removed 0 bases at V and 0 bases at J, with 15 bases between. The V gene's germline CDR1 is DFQATT and CDR2 SNEGSKA (reference sequence). The CDR3 runs to 18 residues. The iRepertoire nested amplicon-rescue multiplex PCR amplified TCR alpha and beta CDR3s from RNA. Input was 100-400 ng of tissue mRNA or PBMC total RNA. MiXCR was run by TCRdb on the multiplex PCR reads, yielding one entry per CDR3 protein. Of about 140,000 distinct CDR3 sequences listed, roughly two fifths are singletons. The origin of this receptor is a human donor with low-grade glioma or glioblastoma, undergoing nonglioma brain surgery, or in good health (not recorded which). This sequence joins TRBV20-1 and TRBJ2-6, with D perhaps matching TRBD2 (6 bases). The specimen was glioma tissue, nonneoplastic brain tissue, or PBMCs (not recorded which). CDR3 bases: TGCAGTGCTAGAGATGTGGGGGACTGGATCTCTGGGGCCAACGTCCTGACTTTC. Translation: CSARDVGDWISGANVLTF.